This T cell receptor beta chain is from a study of T cell repertoires in cytomegalovirus infection. Study in general: It was the public TCR beta signatures that indicated both CMV infection and matching HLA type. Regarding the study as a whole: In two of eight donors, the top clonotype was HLA-C-restricted CMV-specific. Cumulative frequency (of public TCR beta family members) identified carriers of CMV plus the relevant HLA.

The CDR3 length is 11 residues. From germline, CDR1 is SGHDN and CDR2 FVKESK. Deletions cut 5 bases from V and 11 bases from J, with 10 bases between. On this clonotype itself: Its specificity is not known.

Each CDR3 protein gets one entry after TCRdb re-called the reads with MiXCR. The data show roughly 240,000 distinct CDR3 sequences, with about 5.9% seen just once and under 7.5% held by the top ten. This TCR was recovered from a human donor in good health (CMV status not recorded). Some clones in this sample may be carry-over from other donors' samples. The rearrangement links TRBV14 to TRBJ2-1; D is unclear. Sequencing was carried out using PBMCs. CDR3 bases: TGTGCCAGCAGCGCCGGGCCGCAGCAGTTCTTC. It codes for CASSAGPQQFF. The full variable domain, completed using reference TRBV14 and TRBJ2-1, is EAGVTQFPSHSVIEKGQTVTLRCDPISGHDNLYWYRRVMGKEIKFLLHFVKESKQDESGMPNNRFLAERTGGTYSTLKVQPAELEDSGVYFCASSAGPQQFFGPGTRLTVL.